This T cell receptor (beta chain) appears in the sequencing data of a study of vaccination and CD4 T cells after COVID-19. For the study at large: Overlapping spike peptides served as the stimulus for the cells. These peptides came from SARS-CoV-2 and from the common cold coronaviruses HCoV-NL63, HCoV-OC43 and HCoV-229E.

Treatment: roughly 10-day PBMC culture with coronavirus spike peptide pools or control peptides (ViraFEST assay). On this clonotype itself: Its specificity is not known.

General study results and limits: Investigators enrolled relatively few convalescent patients and included no early post-infection timepoints.

Oncomine TCR Beta short-read sequencing was applied to DNA from cultured CD4+ T cells. TCRdb reprocessed the PCR reads via MiXCR and lists one record per CDR3 protein. The repertoire includes over 10,000 distinct CDR3 sequences, around 38% of them detected once, and less than 10% sits in the top ten. The origin of this receptor is a human donor who had recovered from COVID-19. The material sequenced was CD4+ T cells from blood, cultured in vitro.

CDR3 residues: CASSLSPGTNSPLHF. Written as DNA, the CDR3 is TGCGCCAGCAGCTTATCCCCAGGGACCAATTCACCCCTCCACTTT. The chain joins TRBV5-1 to TRBJ1-6; perhaps TRBD1 as D (5 bases). This CDR3 region has 15 residues. Germline CDR1 and CDR2: SGHRS and YFSETQ. V lost 2 bases and J lost 7, with 13 bases in between.